This passage covers 14 T cell receptor beta chains from one sample sequenced in a study of blood T cell repertoires in COVID-19. The assay was immunoSEQ multiplex PCR, and TCRdb's table has in-frame clones only and misses some. Counted here are 90,000 to 150,000 clones, just over 85% occurring once; the ten biggest clones make up 0.88%. The sample was peripheral blood. These receptors were obtained from a woman aged 45-60 years with active or convalescent COVID-19.

This chain links TRBV2 with TRBJ1-2, with 10 bases that match TRBD1. With 6 bases clipped from V and 7 bases from J, the junction kept 8 bases outside the gene matches. Germline lookup yields CDR1 SNHLY and CDR2 FYNNEI. The length of the CDR3 is 14 residues. CDR3 in amino acids: CASRPGQGTGGYTF. In DNA form, the CDR3 reads TGTGCCAGCAGGCCGGGACAGGGGACCGGTGGCTACACCTTC.

The chain joins TRBV27 to TRBJ2-7, with D possibly TRBD2 on 6 matching bases. Per germline, CDR1 MNHEY and CDR2 SMNVEV (reference sequence). This CDR3 is 15 amino acids long. V lost 4 bases to trimming and J lost 0 bases, with 13 bases between them. The CDR3 coding sequence is TGTGCCAGCAGTTACCCTAGCGAATACTCCTACGAGCAGTACTTC. Translation gives CASSYPSEYSYEQYF.

This clone was detected only a few times. The chain uses TRBV7-3 and TRBJ2-1, with D possibly being TRBD1 (6 bases). The V gene's germline CDR1 is SGHTA and CDR2 FQGTGA. The CDR3 runs to 15 residues. V dropped 3 bases and J dropped 6 bases, with 15 bases sitting between them. CDR3 residues: CASSFGQTDVNEQFF. DNA of the CDR3: TGTGCCAGCAGCTTTGGACAGACCGACGTCAATGAGCAGTTCTTC.

This chain joins TRBV19 and TRBJ2-3; TRBD2 aligns across 10 bases. The CDR3 is 16 residues long. Germline V lookup: CDR1 LNHDA, CDR2 SQIVND (reference sequence). Unmatched junction bases numbered 8, after V lost 3 bases and J lost 5 bases. CDR3 coding DNA: TGTGCCAGTAGTATCTTTCTAGCGGGAGAGGTAGATACGCAGTATTTT. This sequence encodes CASSIFLAGEVDTQYF.

This chain links TRBV7-2 with TRBJ1-1; the D is unclear. This CDR3 has 15 amino acids. Trimming took off 8 bases at V and 3 bases at J, with 19 bases between the two ends. Germline CDR1 and CDR2: SGHTA and FQGNSA. The DNA for the CDR3 is TGTGCCAGCCGGCGACAATATGATAGCGACACTGAAGCTTTCTTT. Protein product: CASRRQYDSDTEAFF.

The V and J genes are TRBV2 and TRBJ2-4, with 10 positions matching TRBD1. The junction had 2 bases not matched to a gene; V was cut back by 1 base and J by 5 bases. The germline CDR1 and CDR2 sequences are SNHLY and FYNNEI. The CDR3 contains 15 residues. CDR3 in DNA: TGTGCCAGCAGTGAAGGCGACAGGGGGCAAAACATTCAGTACTTC. This gives the protein CASSEGDRGQNIQYF.

This clone appeared a few times. CDR3 in amino acids: CASSRQGGTYNQPQHF. CDR3 coding DNA: TGTGCCAGCAGCCGACAGGGGGGGACTTACAATCAGCCCCAGCATTTT. The genes are TRBV6-2 or TRBV6-3 and TRBJ1-5, with 9 bases identical to TRBD1. CDR3 length: 16 amino acids. V lost 6 bases to trimming and J lost 3 bases; unmatched junction nucleotides: 9. From germline, CDR1 is MNHEY and CDR2 SVGEGT.

This chain joins TRBV29-1 and TRBJ2-5, with TRBD1 matching over 9 bases. Losses at the gene ends were 8 bases for V and 5 bases for J; bases not matched to a gene: 6. There are 12 residues in the CDR3. Germline loops: CDR1 SQVTM, CDR2 ANQGSEA. CDR3 bases: TGCAGCACCACAGGGGGCGTCGAGACCCAGTACTTC. Translating it yields CSTTGGVETQYF. Using reference TRBV29-1 and TRBJ2-5 for the parts outside the CDR3, the full variable domain is SAVISQKPSRDICQRGTSLTIQCQVDSQVTMMFWYRQQPGQSLTLIATANQGSEATYESGFVIDKFPISRPNLTFSTLTVSNMSPEDSSIYLCSTTGGVETQYFGPGTRLLVL.

The chain uses TRBV12-3 or TRBV12-4 and TRBJ1-2; no clear D. The V gene lost 2 bases and the J gene lost 8 bases, with 12 bases spanning the gap. The length of the CDR3 is 13 residues. The CDR3 DNA follows: TGTGCCAGCAGTTTACTCTCCCCCCGGGGCTACACCTTC. This translates into CASSLLSPRGYTF.

The chain couples TRBV2 to TRBJ1-2; D possibly corresponds to TRBD1 (6 bases). The CDR3 covers 13 residues. Per germline, CDR1 SNHLY and CDR2 FYNNEI. V dropped 3 bases and J dropped 8 bases, with 13 bases sitting between them. CDR3 coding DNA: TGTGCCAGCAGTGAGATCAGGGGAGAAGGCTACACCTTC. It codes for CASSEIRGEGYTF.

This rearrangement joins TRBV3-1 (or the pseudogene TRBV3-2) to TRBJ2-7, with 10 nucleotides matching TRBD2. V dropped 3 bases and J dropped 0; count of bases not matched to a gene: 5. The germline CDR1 and CDR2 sequences are LGHDT and YNNKEL (reference sequence). The CDR3 loop spans 16 amino acids. CDR3 in amino acids: CASSQAGTSVSYEQYF. The CDR3 DNA is TGTGCCAGCAGCCAGGCCGGGACTAGCGTCTCCTACGAGCAGTACTTC.

The chain links TRBV15 to TRBJ2-2; no clear D. V was cut by 0 bases and J by 7 bases, with 6 bases left in between. CDR3 length: 13 residues. Germline V CDR1 and CDR2: LNHNV, YYDKDF (reference sequence). In DNA, the CDR3 is TGTGCCACCAGCAGAGAGCTAGGCGGGGAGCTGTTTTTT. Translating gives CATSRELGGELFF.

CDR3 region: CASSYKAGQEDSYEQYF. CDR3 bases: TGTGCCAGCAGTTACAAGGCGGGACAGGAAGACTCCTACGAGCAGTACTTC. This rearrangement joins TRBV6-2 or TRBV6-3 to TRBJ2-7; the match to TRBD1 covers 8 bases. Looked up from germline, CDR1 is MNHEY and CDR2 is SVGEGT. The CDR3 totals 17 residues. J gave up 0 bases and V 2 bases, and 9 bases lay outside the gene matches.

The chain has TRBV7-6 and TRBJ2-7, with D unresolved. Per the germline V gene, CDR1 is SGHVS and CDR2 is FNYEAQ. The V and J ends lost 3 bases and 1 base respectively, with 10 bases between them. This CDR3 has 14 amino acids. CDR3 DNA sequence: TGTGCCAGCAGCTTTGAAAGAACTTCCTACGAGCAGTACTTC. This codes for CASSFERTSYEQYF. Full variable domain (remainder filled in from reference TRBV7-6 and TRBJ2-7): GAGVSQSPRYKVTKRGQDVALRCDPISGHVSLYWYRQALGQGPEFLTYFNYEAQQDKSGLPNDRFSAERPEGSISTLTIQRTEQRDSAMYRCASSFERTSYEQYFGPGTRLTVT.